The table lists the clone carrying this T cell receptor (beta chain) with many counts. This record comes from a study of human T cells and chemical hapten exposure. About the research overall: 2% DPC applied to an approximately 2 cm by approximately 2 cm arm area sensitized donors. The patients, most of them female, presented with alopecia areata, totalis or universalis.

V gave up 5 bases and J gave up 1 base, with 4 bases separating them. The length of the CDR3 is 12 residues. The library tagged each cDNA molecule with unique molecular identifiers. TCRdb ran MiXCR on the RACE reads and lists one entry per CDR3 protein. The sample contains tens of thousands of distinct CDR3 sequences, 8% to 10% of which appear only once. Time point described: patch test 3, about 24 weeks after DPC sensitization. Treatment indicated: therapeutic diphenylcyclopropenone sensitization with weekly scalp DPC. The authors extracted total RNA from unfractionated whole blood. This sequence was found in a man in his fifties or sixties with alopecia areata. Some clones in this sample may be carry-over from other donors' samples. The sample was whole blood, taken in connection with sensitization to the hapten diphenylcyclopropenone (DPC). The gene calls are TRBV12-3 or TRBV12-4 and TRBJ2-3, with D hard to call. This CDR3 is CASSPGTDTQYF. In DNA form, the CDR3 reads TGTGCCAGCAGTCCAGGCACAGATACGCAGTATTTT.